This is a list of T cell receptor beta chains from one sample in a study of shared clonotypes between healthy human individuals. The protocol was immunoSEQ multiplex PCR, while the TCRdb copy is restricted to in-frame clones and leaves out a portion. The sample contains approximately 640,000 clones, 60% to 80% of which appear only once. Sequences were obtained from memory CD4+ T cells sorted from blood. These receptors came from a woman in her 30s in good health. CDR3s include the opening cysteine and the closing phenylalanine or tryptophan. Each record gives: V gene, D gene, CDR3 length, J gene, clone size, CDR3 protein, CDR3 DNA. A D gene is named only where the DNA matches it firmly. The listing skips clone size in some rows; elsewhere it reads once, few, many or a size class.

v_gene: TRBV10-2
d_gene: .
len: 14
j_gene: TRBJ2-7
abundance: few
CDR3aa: CASRVDGSSYEQYF
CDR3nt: TGCGCCAGCAGGGTAGACGGGTCCTCCTACGAGCAGTACTTC

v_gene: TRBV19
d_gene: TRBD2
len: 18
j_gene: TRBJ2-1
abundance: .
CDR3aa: CASSILSLGREVYNEQFF
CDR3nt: TGTGCCAGTAGTATACTCTCTCTCGGGCGGGAGGTCTACAATGAGCAGTTCTTC

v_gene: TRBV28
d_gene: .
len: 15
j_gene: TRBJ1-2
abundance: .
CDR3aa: CASSLIQASNYGYTF
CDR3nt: TGTGCCAGCAGTTTAATACAGGCCTCTAACTATGGCTACACCTTC

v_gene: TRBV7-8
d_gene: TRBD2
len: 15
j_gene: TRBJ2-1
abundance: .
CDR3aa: CASMPGGAGRFEQFF
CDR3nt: TGTGCCAGCATGCCGGGGGGAGCGGGGAGATTTGAGCAGTTCTTC

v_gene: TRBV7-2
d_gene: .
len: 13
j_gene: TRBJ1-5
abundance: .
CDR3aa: CASSLNGGRPQHF
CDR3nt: TGTGCCAGCAGCTTGAACGGGGGACGGCCCCAGCATTTT

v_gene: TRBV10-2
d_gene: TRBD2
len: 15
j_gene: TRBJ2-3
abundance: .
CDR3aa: CASSGLAGGTDTQYF
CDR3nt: TGCGCCAGCAGCGGACTAGCGGGAGGAACAGATACGCAGTATTTT

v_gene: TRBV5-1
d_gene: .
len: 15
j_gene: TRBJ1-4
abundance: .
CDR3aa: CASSLGSGPNEKLFF
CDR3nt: TGCGCCAGCAGCTTGGGGTCAGGACCTAATGAAAAACTGTTTTTT

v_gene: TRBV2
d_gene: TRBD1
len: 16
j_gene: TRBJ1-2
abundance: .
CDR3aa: CASSETGGALTGGYTF
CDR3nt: TGTGCCAGCAGCGAGACAGGGGGCGCGTTAACTGGAGGCTACACCTTC

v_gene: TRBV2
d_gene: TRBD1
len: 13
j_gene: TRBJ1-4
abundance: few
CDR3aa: CASSHRGVEKLFF
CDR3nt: TGTGCCAGCAGTCACAGGGGGGTTGAAAAACTGTTTTTT

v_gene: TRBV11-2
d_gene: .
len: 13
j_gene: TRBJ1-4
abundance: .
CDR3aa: CASSAQGHEKLFF
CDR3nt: TGTGCCAGCAGCGCCCAGGGGCACGAAAAACTGTTTTTT

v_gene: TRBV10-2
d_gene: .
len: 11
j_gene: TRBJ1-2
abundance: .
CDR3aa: CASGGSYGYTF
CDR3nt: TGCGCCAGCGGGGGTTCCTATGGCTACACCTTC

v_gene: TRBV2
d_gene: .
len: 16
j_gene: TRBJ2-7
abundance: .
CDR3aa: CASSLGAAGQTYEQYF
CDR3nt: TGTGCCAGCAGTTTAGGGGCGGCGGGACAAACCTACGAGCAGTACTTC

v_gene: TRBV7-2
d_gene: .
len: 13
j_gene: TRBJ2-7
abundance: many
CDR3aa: CASSFPPGPEQYF
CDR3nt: TGTGCCAGCAGCTTCCCCCCGGGGCCCGAGCAGTACTTC

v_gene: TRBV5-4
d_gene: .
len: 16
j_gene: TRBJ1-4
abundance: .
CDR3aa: CASSLRVDGENEKLFF
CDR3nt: TGTGCCAGCAGCTTACGAGTGGACGGAGAAAATGAAAAACTGTTTTTT

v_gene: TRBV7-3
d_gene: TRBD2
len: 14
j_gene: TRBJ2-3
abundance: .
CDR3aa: CASSRTSGTDTQYF
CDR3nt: TGTGCCAGCAGCAGGACTAGCGGCACAGATACGCAGTATTTT

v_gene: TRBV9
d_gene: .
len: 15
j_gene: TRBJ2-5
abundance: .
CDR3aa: CASSVVGRVGETQYF
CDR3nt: TGTGCCAGCAGCGTAGTCGGCAGGGTGGGAGAGACCCAGTACTTC

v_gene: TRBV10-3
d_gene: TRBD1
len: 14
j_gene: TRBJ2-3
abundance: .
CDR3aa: CAINEQGITDTQYF
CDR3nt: TGTGCCATCAATGAACAGGGGATCACAGATACGCAGTATTTT

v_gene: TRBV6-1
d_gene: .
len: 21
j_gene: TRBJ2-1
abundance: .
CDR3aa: CASSEGAGGMLADSSYNEQFF
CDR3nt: TGTGCCAGCAGTGAAGGGGCAGGGGGTATGCTAGCGGACAGCTCCTACAATGAGCAGTTCTTC

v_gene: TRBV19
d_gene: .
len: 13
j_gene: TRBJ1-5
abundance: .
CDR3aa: CASSQQVGQPQHF
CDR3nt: TGTGCCAGTAGTCAACAGGTAGGCCAGCCCCAGCATTTT

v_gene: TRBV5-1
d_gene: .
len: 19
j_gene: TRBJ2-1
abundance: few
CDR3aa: CASTPWGTLLPPLQNEQFF
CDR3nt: TGCGCCAGCACCCCCTGGGGAACTCTGCTCCCCCCTTTACAAAATGAGCAGTTCTTC

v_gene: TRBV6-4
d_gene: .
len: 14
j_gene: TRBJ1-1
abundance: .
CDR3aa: CASSESSGGPRAFF
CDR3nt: TGTGCCAGCAGTGAAAGCTCCGGGGGGCCAAGGGCTTTCTTT

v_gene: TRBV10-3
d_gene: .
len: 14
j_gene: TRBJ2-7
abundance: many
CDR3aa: CAITKGEQVREQYF
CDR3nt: TGTGCCATCACAAAAGGGGAGCAGGTGAGGGAGCAGTACTTC

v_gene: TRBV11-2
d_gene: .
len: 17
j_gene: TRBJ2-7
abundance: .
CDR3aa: CASSSQGGGLGSYEQYF
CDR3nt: TGTGCCAGCAGCTCCCAGGGGGGGGGACTAGGTAGTTACGAGCAGTACTTC

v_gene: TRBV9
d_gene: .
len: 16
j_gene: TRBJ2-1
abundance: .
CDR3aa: CASSVGSGNVYNEQFF
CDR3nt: TGTGCCAGCAGCGTCGGTAGCGGAAATGTCTACAATGAGCAGTTCTTC

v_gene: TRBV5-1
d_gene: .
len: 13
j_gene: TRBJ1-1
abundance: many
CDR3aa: CASSLNRFGEAFF
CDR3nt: TGCGCCAGCAGCTTGAACCGCTTCGGTGAAGCTTTCTTT

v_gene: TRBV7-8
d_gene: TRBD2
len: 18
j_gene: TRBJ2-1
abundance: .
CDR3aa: CASSLSGRGGSSYNEQFF
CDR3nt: TGTGCCAGCAGCTTATCAGGGAGGGGCGGGAGCTCCTACAATGAGCAGTTCTTC

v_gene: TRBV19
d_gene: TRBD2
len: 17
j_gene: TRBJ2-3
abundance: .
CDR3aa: CASSTTSGSWFTDTQYF
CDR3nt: TGTGCCAGTAGTACTACTAGCGGGAGTTGGTTCACAGATACGCAGTATTTT